The text below deals with one TCR beta chain. The data were taken from a study of shared clonotypes between healthy human individuals. Some clones are missing from TCRdb's copy, which holds only in-frame ones; the method was immunoSEQ multiplex PCR. The sample carries about 480,000 clones, around 79% recorded once. This CDR3 contains 13 residues. The V end was cut by 4 bases, the J end by 14 bases, with 18 bases between. Germline V lookup: CDR1 MDHEN, CDR2 SYDVKM. The source material was PBMCs. The sequence derives from a woman aged 35 to 49 in good health. Some clones in this sample may be carry-over from other donors' samples. V and J are TRBV28 and TRBJ2-1, with D hard to call. The DNA for the CDR3 is TGTGCCAGCAGTTCATTAACGGCAGGAAGAAAGTTCTTC. Translating gives CASSSLTAGRKFF.